This T cell receptor (beta chain) was captured in a study of shared T cell receptors in the human thymus (dated by TCRdb to 2020 to 2023). With regard to the full study: The study examined how self-reactive, shared T-cell receptor alpha chains are generated in the human thymus.

Based on the germline V gene (reference sequence), the CDR1 and CDR2 sequences are GTSNPN and SVGIG. The CDR3 holds 15 amino acids from the cysteine to the phenylalanine. Just CDR3 DNA is preserved here, 45 bases in frame from base 1. The germline V and J ends show losses of 1 base and 3 bases respectively, and no gene match explains 5 bases of the junction. In its sample, this clone was seen a few times. No antigen is known for it. Per-nucleotide qualities are absent, and no much larger clonotype sits a single base away. Libraries were built with the immunoSEQ multiplex PCR assay. TCRdb mirrors the immuneACCESS table, restricted to in-frame sequences. Some clones are absent from its copies; in checked studies, under half trace to an unresolved V gene, and the reason for the others is unknown. The sample table records 500,000 to 550,000 clones; approximately 80% of these occur just once. More than 0.01% of the sample goes to the ten largest clones.

The same sample was also used in a study of human thymus T cells. Taken from the second paper: Donors were immunologically healthy infants undergoing open corrective cardiac surgery for congenital heart defects in Finland. The thymus tissue came from surgical resects taken out during corrective cardiac surgery. Usage of V and J gene segments appeared to be biased in both the thymic and the peripheral blood repertoires. Highly overlapping thymic TCR repertoires among unrelated individuals were reported in the related research. TCR alpha and beta repertoires from about 8 infant thymus samples and a few related peripheral blood samples were characterized in the study. The infant donors were about 7 to 250 days old, and the cohort included five or six males and a couple of females. After being mechanically released from the tissue, thymocytes were kept at -70 degrees C in pellets of about 9.5-30 million cells. Genomic DNA was extracted from frozen cell pellets with a QIAsymphony instrument. TCRB and TCRAD loci were amplified from a standardized quantity of quality-controlled genomic DNA using the immunoSEQ multiplex PCR assay. The amplicons covered the V(D)J region and were long enough to include the CDR3 and to identify the V and J genes. Through the commercial immunoSEQ service, the amplicons were sequenced on an Illumina platform. Primer bias and sequencing errors were corrected as previously described, and TCRAD and TCRB were defined on the basis of the IMGT database. immunoSEQ Analyzer 3.0 and VDJTools were used for repertoire analysis, which covered basic statistics, V/J segment usage, diversity estimates, rarefaction and pairwise overlap. Diversity was estimated with Chao1, ChaoE, Efron-Thisted, Shannon and inverse Simpson indices, and also on datasets down-sampled to the smallest sample. For repertoire overlap, CDR3 nucleotide sequence, V gene and J gene had to match strictly, and clustering was done by Jaccard-based multidimensional scaling. Thymus samples yielded on average around 810,000 unique TCRB clonotypes, compared with roughly 80,000 from blood samples.

This TCR derives from a boy under three years old with a congenital heart defect. Donor details come from another sample of the same person, matched by shared clones. The chain is made from TRBV30 and TRBJ2-5, and TRBD2 matches 10 of the central bases. The sample was thymocytes. CDR3 sequence: CAWSESGRGEETQYF. Here is the DNA: TGTGCCTGGAGTGAAAGCGGGAGGGGTGAAGAGACCCAGTACTTC.